These T cell receptor beta chains were read from a single sample in a study of read filtering for tumor transcriptome and immune sequencing. TCRdb ran MiXCR on the reads and lists one entry per CDR3 protein. The sample includes 100,000 to 150,000 distinct CDR3 sequences, roughly 13% of them seen just once. The specimen was a population of CD138-negative cells sorted from bone marrow. All receptors derive from a donor at least 40 years old with multiple myeloma. Each CDR3 is given with its conserved first and last residue. Fields, in order: CDR3 length, V gene, D gene, J gene, clone size, CDR3 DNA, CDR3 protein. A D gene is named only where the DNA matches it firmly. Clone size appears in some rows only: once, few, many, or a class for an expanded clone.

>17|TRBV3-1|.|TRBJ2-1|many
TGTGCCAGCAGCCAAGATCGGAGAGTTTCCTCCTACAATGAGCAGTTCTTC
CASSQDRRVSSYNEQFF
>14|TRBV6-2/TRBV6-3|TRBD2|TRBJ2-1|many
TGTGCCAGCAGTACTAGCGGGAGTTGGGATGAGCAGTTCTTC
CASSTSGSWDEQFF
>15|TRBV5-1|TRBD2|TRBJ2-1|many
TGCGCCAGCAGCTTGAGGGCTAGCGGTAACAATGAGCAGTTCTTC
CASSLRASGNNEQFF
>13|TRBV12-5|TRBD1|TRBJ1-2|few
TGTGCTAGTGGTCGACAGGGAGAGAGTGGCTACACCTTC
CASGRQGESGYTF
>17|TRBV4-1|.|TRBJ2-1|.
TGCGCCAGCAGCCAAGATGGGATCGTAAGGGGCCAGAATGAGCAGTTCTTC
CASSQDGIVRGQNEQFF
>14|TRBV10-3|.|TRBJ2-2|few
TGTGCCATCAGCCCCAGGTCCCTAACCGGGGAGCTGTTTTTT
CAISPRSLTGELFF
>10|TRBV7-9|.|TRBJ2-3|few
TGTGCCAGCAGTCGGAATACGCAGTATTTT
CASSRNTQYF
>16|TRBV19|.|TRBJ2-1|many
TGTGCCAGTAGTATATACGGAGCGAGCTCCTACAATGAGCAGTTCTTC
CASSIYGASSYNEQFF
>14|TRBV5-1|TRBD1|TRBJ2-1|many
TGCGCCAGCAGCACCCCCGACAGGGTCAATGAGCAGTTCTTC
CASSTPDRVNEQFF
>13|TRBV19|.|TRBJ2-3|.
TGTGCCAGTAGGAGGGCGGATGCAGATACGCAGTATTTT
CASRRADADTQYF
>14|TRBV7-9|.|TRBJ2-7|many
TGTGCCAGCAGGCCGGCTAGCGCCTCCTACGAGCAGTACTTC
CASRPASASYEQYF
>12|TRBV11-3|.|TRBJ2-1|.
TGTGCCAACAGCTCATTATACAATGAGCAGTTCTTC
CANSSLYNEQFF
>14|TRBV7-9|TRBD2|TRBJ2-5|.
TGTGCCAGCAGTCCTAGCGGGAGAAGTGAGACCCAGTACTTC
CASSPSGRSETQYF
>14|TRBV5-1|.|TRBJ2-2|many
TGCGCCAGCAGCTTGGATCCCAACACCGGGGAGCTGTTTTTT
CASSLDPNTGELFF
>13|TRBV7-9|.|TRBJ2-7|many
TGTGCCAGCAGCTTAGGGGGAACTTACGAGCAGTACTTC
CASSLGGTYEQYF
>17|TRBV9|TRBD2|TRBJ2-1|many
TGTGCCAGCAGCGCGAACAGTCTAGCGGGGCCCTACAATGAGCAGTTCTTC
CASSANSLAGPYNEQFF